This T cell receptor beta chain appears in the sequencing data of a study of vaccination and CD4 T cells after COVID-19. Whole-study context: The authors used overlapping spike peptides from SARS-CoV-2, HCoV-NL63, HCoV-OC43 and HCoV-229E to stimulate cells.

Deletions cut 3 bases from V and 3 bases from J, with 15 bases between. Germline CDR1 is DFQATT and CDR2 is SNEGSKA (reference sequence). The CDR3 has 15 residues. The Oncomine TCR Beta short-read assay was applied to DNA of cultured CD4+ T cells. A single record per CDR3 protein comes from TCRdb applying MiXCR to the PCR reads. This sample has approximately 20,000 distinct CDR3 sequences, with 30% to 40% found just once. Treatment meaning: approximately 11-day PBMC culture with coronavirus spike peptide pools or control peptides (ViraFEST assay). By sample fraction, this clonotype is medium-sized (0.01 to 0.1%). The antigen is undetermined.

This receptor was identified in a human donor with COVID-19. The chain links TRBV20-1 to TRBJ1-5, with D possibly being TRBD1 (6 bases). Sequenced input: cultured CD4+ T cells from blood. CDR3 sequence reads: CSARREQGTNQPQHF. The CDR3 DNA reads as TGCAGTGCTAGGAGGGAACAGGGTACCAATCAGCCCCAGCATTTT.